What follows are 27 T cell receptor beta chains derived from one specimen sequenced in a study of T cells in Graves' hyperthyroidism and ophthalmopathy. RNA transcripts yielded amplified TCR beta CDR3 regions. The study used the HTBI primer set for a first-round RT-PCR of the TCR CDR3. From the multiplex PCR reads, TCRdb called clonotypes with MiXCR, one entry per CDR3 protein. The data show about 420,000 distinct CDR3 sequences, approximately 14% seen once. Sequenced input: blood. The receptor set was obtained from a woman between 18 and 30 years old with Graves' hyperthyroidism.

This clonotype was counted at least ten times. The chain has TRBV5-1 and TRBJ2-3, with no clear D. CDR1 SGHRS and CDR2 YFSETQ come from the germline V gene. The germline V and J ends were trimmed by 3 bases and 0 bases, with 11 bases remaining between them. This CDR3 is built from 15 residues. The CDR3 coding sequence is TGCGCCAGCAGCTCAGAGAGGCTCAGCACAGATACGCAGTATTTT. Translated: CASSSERLSTDTQYF.

A few counts support this clonotype. The chain links TRBV6-2 or TRBV6-3 to TRBJ1-5; no reliable D call. The V end was cut by 4 bases, the J end by 5 bases, with 9 bases between. Per the germline V gene, CDR1 is MNHEY and CDR2 is SVGEGT. This CDR3 has 13 amino acids. CDR3: CASSSVYHQPQHF. CDR3 DNA sequence: TGTGCCAGCAGTTCGGTGTACCATCAGCCCCAGCATTTT.

The rearrangement uses TRBV19 and TRBJ2-2; D is unresolved. The CDR3 covers 16 residues. The germline V gene has CDR1 LNHDA and CDR2 SQIVND (reference sequence). The germline V and J ends were trimmed by 3 bases and 4 bases, with 15 bases remaining between them. DNA of the CDR3: TGTGCCAGTAGTATCCAAACAATCGACTCCACCGGGGAGCTGTTTTTT. Translation gives CASSIQTIDSTGELFF.

This clonotype was seen repeatedly, ten times or more. J is TRBJ2-2 and V is TRBV2; D is possibly TRBD2 (6 bases). Germline V lookup: CDR1 SNHLY, CDR2 FYNNEI. The CDR3 runs 15 residues. V lost 3 bases and J lost 4, with 12 bases in between. CDR3: CASSEVGAGTGELFF. DNA for the CDR3: TGTGCCAGCAGTGAGGTGGGAGCGGGCACCGGGGAGCTGTTTTTT.

V usage is TRBV6-6 and J usage is TRBJ2-4, with D possibly matching TRBD1 (6 bases). The germline CDR1 and CDR2 sequences are MNHNY and SVGAGI (reference sequence). V lost 0 bases to trimming and J lost 0 bases, with 12 bases between them. The CDR3 covers 17 residues. The CDR3 region is CASSYSPGVPAKNIQYF. CDR3 in DNA: TGTGCCAGCAGTTACTCACCAGGGGTCCCAGCCAAAAACATTCAGTACTTC.

The rearrangement links TRBV20-1 to TRBJ1-2, with a tentative D call TRBD1 (5 bases). The CDR3 runs to 11 residues. Trimming took off 2 bases at V and 13 bases at J, with 14 bases between the two ends. The germline CDR1 and CDR2 sequences are DFQATT and SNEGSKA (reference sequence). The CDR3 nucleotides read TGCAGTGCTAGACTAGGGACGGCCGTCACCTTC. As protein: CSARLGTAVTF.

The V and J genes are TRBV3-1 and TRBJ2-1, with D perhaps matching TRBD1 (7 bases). V was cut by 4 bases and J by 7 bases, with 14 bases left in between. This CDR3 is built from 14 residues. Germline V CDR1 and CDR2: LGHDT, YNNKEL (reference sequence). This CDR3 is CASSRRGPRNEQFF. DNA of the CDR3: TGTGCCAGCAGCCGGAGGGGGCCGCGAAATGAGCAGTTCTTC.

This sequence joins TRBV6-2 or TRBV6-3 and TRBJ1-6; D unclear. Germline CDR1 is MNHEY and CDR2 is SVGEGT. The CDR3 covers 13 residues. Trimming removed 6 bases from V and 9 bases from J, with 12 bases in between. The CDR3 protein is CASRNPGPSPLHF. Here the CDR3 DNA reads TGTGCCAGCAGGAATCCTGGACCTTCACCCCTCCACTTT.

This clonotype was counted ten times or more. The chain is built from TRBV18 and TRBJ1-1; perhaps TRBD1 as D (6 bases). This CDR3 has 14 amino acids. CDR1 is KGHSH and CDR2 is LQKENI in the germline V gene. With 3 bases removed from V and 3 bases from J, the gap between germline ends came to 11 bases. The chain's CDR3 is CASSPPGQYTEAFF. For the CDR3, the DNA is TGTGCCAGCTCACCGCCCGGACAGTACACTGAAGCTTTCTTT. Full variable domain (remainder filled in from reference TRBV18 and TRBJ1-1): NAGVMQNPRHLVRRRGQEARLRCSPMKGHSHVYWYRQLPEEGLKFMVYLQKENIIDESGMPKERFSAEFPKEGPSILRIQQVVRGDSAAYFCASSPPGQYTEAFFGQGTRLTVV.

With regard to this clonotype: A much bigger clone sits one base away, suggesting this may be a read error. The chain recombines TRBV27 with TRBJ2-3, with D possibly TRBD2 on 5 matching bases. In germline, CDR1 is MNHEY, CDR2 SMNVEV (reference sequence). The V gene lost 5 bases and the J gene lost 1 base, with 13 bases spanning the gap. The CDR3 loop spans 15 amino acids. CDR3 region: CASSLPGFGTDTQYF. The CDR3 bases are TGTGCCAGCAGTCTCCCGGGATTCGGCACAGATACGCAGTATTTT.

The chain combines TRBV6-1 with TRBJ2-5, with 10 nucleotides matching TRBD2. The V segment lost 5 bases and the J segment 2 bases; nucleotides outside the gene matches: 8. The CDR3 covers 16 residues. CDR1 and CDR2 (germline): MNHNS, SASEGT. The CDR3 DNA reads TGTGCCAGCAGTCCAAACGGACTAGCGGATCAAGAGACCCAGTACTTC. Translating it yields CASSPNGLADQETQYF.

The rearrangement uses TRBV3-1 and TRBJ2-7, with a possible D match to TRBD1 (6 bases). Deletions cut 3 bases from V and 2 bases from J, with 14 bases between. Germline lookup yields CDR1 LGHDT and CDR2 YNNKEL (reference sequence). This CDR3 is built from 15 residues. The CDR3 loop reads CASSHRDRRPYEQYF. CDR3 nucleotides: TGTGCCAGCAGCCATAGAGACAGGAGACCCTACGAGCAGTACTTC.

This clonotype was counted a few times. This chain connects TRBV6-2 or TRBV6-3 to TRBJ2-7; D ambiguous. With 4 bases removed from V and 2 bases from J, the gap between germline ends came to 6 bases. The V gene's germline CDR1 is MNHEY and CDR2 SVGEGT. This CDR3 has 12 residues. CDR3 in DNA: TGTGCCAGCAGTTCCTCTCCCTACGAGCAGTACTTC. It translates to CASSSSPYEQYF.

V gene TRBV11-2 combines with J gene TRBJ2-3; 8 bases are a match to TRBD1. In germline, CDR1 is SGHAT, CDR2 FQNNGV. The V and J ends lost 6 bases and 6 bases, in that order; junction bases with no gene match: 14. The CDR3 runs 16 residues. In DNA, the CDR3 is TGTGCCAGCAGTGGACATTCAGGGGGCCTTTACGATACGCAGTATTTT. Residues: CASSGHSGGLYDTQYF.

This clonotype was picked up many times. This chain joins TRBV5-1 and TRBJ1-1; 8 nucleotides align to TRBD1. The CDR3 consists of 15 residues. Trimming cost V 0 bases and J 4 bases; bases outside gene matches: 5. CDR1 and CDR2 from the germline V gene are SGHRS and YFSETQ. The CDR3 DNA sequence: TGCGCCAGCAGCTTGGGGCAGGGGGCGAGCACTGAAGCTTTCTTT. Translating gives CASSLGQGASTEAFF.

The CDR3 nucleotides read TGCAGCTCGACAGGGCGGGGCACTGAAGCTTTCTTT. Translated, it gives CSSTGRGTEAFF. The genes are TRBV29-1 and TRBJ1-1, with 7 bases matching TRBD1. The ends lost 8 bases at V and 4 bases at J; junction bases unmatched: 7. This CDR3 spans 12 amino acids. CDR1 SQVTM and CDR2 ANQGSEA come from the germline V gene.

This clonotype has more than one count but fewer than ten. The gene calls are TRBV18 and TRBJ1-1; unclear D gene. This CDR3 is 16 amino acids long. CDR1 and CDR2 from the germline V gene are KGHSH and LQKENI. V gave up 2 bases and J gave up 2 bases, with 15 bases separating them. For the CDR3, the DNA is TGTGCCAGCTCACCAGGAATCAGGACGGTCAACACTGAAGCTTTCTTT. Residues: CASSPGIRTVNTEAFF.

This clonotype was recorded a few times. The chain employs TRBV20-1 and TRBJ2-7; D not resolved. The CDR3 contains 10 residues. V was cut by 5 bases and J by 3 bases, with 5 bases left in between. Germline values: CDR1 DFQATT, CDR2 SNEGSKA (reference sequence). The CDR3 reads CSAYDYEQYF. As DNA, the CDR3 is TGCAGTGCTTACGACTACGAGCAGTACTTC.

In its sample, this clonotype was seen many times. The genes are TRBV28 and TRBJ2-7, with D unclear. The V end lost 5 bases, the J end lost 2 bases, and 13 bases lay between the germline ends. Germline lookup yields CDR1 MDHEN and CDR2 SYDVKM. There are 14 residues in the CDR3. DNA for the CDR3: TGTGCCAGCAGTCGGCCAGTGGCCGCCTACGAGCAGTACTTC. It translates to CASSRPVAAYEQYF.

This clonotype was picked up many times. This chain links TRBV4-2 with TRBJ1-1, with a tentative D call TRBD1 (6 bases). V dropped 0 bases and J dropped 1 base, with 12 bases sitting between them. Germline V lookup: CDR1 LGHNA, CDR2 YNFKEQ. This CDR3 comprises 16 residues. The CDR3: CASSQDERGGNTEAFF. Here the CDR3 DNA reads TGTGCCAGCAGCCAAGACGAAAGAGGGGGGAACACTGAAGCTTTCTTT.

This clonotype was found a few times. CDR3 protein: CASTDRVDTEAFF. CDR3 sequence (DNA): TGTGCCAGCACGGACAGGGTGGACACTGAAGCTTTCTTT. This chain uses TRBV7-9 with TRBJ1-1; 8 nucleotides align to TRBD1. CDR3 length: 13 amino acids. V dropped 7 bases and J dropped 3; count of bases not matched to a gene: 4. CDR1 is SEHNR and CDR2 is FQNEAQ in the germline V gene (reference sequence).

This clonotype was detected ten times or more. This chain uses TRBV2 with TRBJ2-7; tentative D call: TRBD1 (5 bases). The CDR3 contains 13 residues. With 5 bases removed from V and 6 bases from J, the gap between germline ends came to 14 bases. Germline CDR1 SNHLY, CDR2 FYNNEI. The CDR3 DNA reads as TGTGCCAGCAGTCCACAAGGGGCCTCCGAGCAGTACTTC. It specifies CASSPQGASEQYF.

Many counts were recorded for this clonotype. This rearrangement joins TRBV7-8 to TRBJ2-1; 9 bases are shared with TRBD2. The trim removed 8 bases at V and 6 bases at J, leaving 14 bases unmatched. The V gene's germline CDR1 is SGHVS and CDR2 FQNEAQ. This CDR3 region has 16 residues. The CDR3 DNA reads TGTGCCAGCTTCCCATGGCGGGGGGGCAGGTCCAATGAGCAGTTCTTC. This sequence encodes CASFPWRGGRSNEQFF.

In its sample, this clonotype was seen many times. The J gene is TRBJ2-7, the V gene TRBV5-1; D may be TRBD1 (5 bases). This CDR3 is built from 16 residues. V shed 4 bases and J shed 6 bases, with 23 bases lying between them. CDR1 is SGHRS and CDR2 is YFSETQ in the germline V gene. The CDR3 sequence is CASSDTTGFTTPEQYF. Here the CDR3 DNA reads TGCGCCAGCAGCGACACCACAGGATTTACCACTCCCGAGCAGTACTTC.

In its sample, this clonotype was seen a few times. The V and J genes are TRBV15 and TRBJ2-1; D gene unclear. This CDR3 has 15 residues. Germline-derived CDR1 and CDR2 are LNHNV and YYDKDF (reference sequence). V lost 0 bases to trimming and J lost 0 bases, with 6 bases between them. CDR3 DNA sequence: TGTGCCACCAGCAGAGACCTTTTCTCCTACAATGAGCAGTTCTTC. Protein sequence: CATSRDLFSYNEQFF.

The rearrangement uses TRBV6-1 and TRBJ2-5; possibly TRBD1 for D (7 bases). CDR1 and CDR2 from the germline V gene are MNHNS and SASEGT. The V gene lost 6 bases and the J gene lost 13 bases, with 18 bases spanning the gap. The CDR3 has 12 amino acids. CDR3 coding DNA: TGTGCCAGCAGCGAGGACAGGACTAATGGGTACTTC. It codes for CASSEDRTNGYF.

The rearrangement uses TRBV4-1 and TRBJ1-1; D remains unclear. The germline gives CDR1 MGHRA, CDR2 YSYEKL. The V end lost 1 base, the J end lost 4 bases, and 7 bases lay between the germline ends. CDR3 size: 13 residues. The CDR3 reads CASSQGQLTEAFF. In DNA, the CDR3 is TGCGCCAGCAGCCAAGGCCAGCTCACTGAAGCTTTCTTT.